This is a list of T cell receptor beta chains from one sample in a study of T cells in localized non-small cell lung cancer. This table comes from immunoSEQ multiplex PCR, and its TCRdb copy is limited to in-frame clones, with some not included. The profile shows around 35,000 clones, approximately 88% of them singletons. Here the sequenced sample was peripheral blood, taken before any cancer treatment. These receptors were taken from a woman between 35 and 75 years old with stage I lung adenocarcinoma. CDR3s include the opening cysteine and the closing phenylalanine or tryptophan. Each record gives: V gene, D gene, J gene, clone size, CDR3 DNA, CDR3 protein. A D gene is named only where the DNA matches it firmly. Clone size, where shown, is once, few, many, or a class for clones that have expanded.

V gene: TRBV7-8
D gene: NA
J gene: TRBJ2-3
clone size: NA
CDR3 DNA: TGTGCCAGCAGCTTAAAGGCCGGAACGGGGGTGCCGCGTGTGCAGTATTTT
CDR3 protein: CASSLKAGTGVPRVQYF

V gene: TRBV28
D gene: NA
J gene: TRBJ1-2
clone size: NA
CDR3 DNA: TGTGCCAGCAGTTTAGGCGCAGTTCCTTCAGGAGACTATGGCTACACCTTC
CDR3 protein: CASSLGAVPSGDYGYTF

V gene: TRBV7-2
D gene: TRBD1
J gene: TRBJ1-1
clone size: NA
CDR3 DNA: TGTGCCAGCAGCCCCCGGACAGGGGGAAATACTGAAGCTTTCTTT
CDR3 protein: CASSPRTGGNTEAFF

V gene: TRBV11-2
D gene: TRBD2
J gene: TRBJ2-7
clone size: once
CDR3 DNA: TGTGCCAGCAGCTATCGCGGGGGGGCTAGCTACGAGCAGTACTTC
CDR3 protein: CASSYRGGASYEQYF

V gene: TRBV18
D gene: TRBD1
J gene: TRBJ2-7
clone size: NA
CDR3 DNA: TGTGCCAGCTCTTCCCGGACAGGGAGCTCCTACGAGCAGTACTTC
CDR3 protein: CASSSRTGSSYEQYF

V gene: TRBV28
D gene: TRBD1
J gene: TRBJ1-1
clone size: NA
CDR3 DNA: TGTGCCAGCAGCTCGTACAGGGGGCACACTGAAGCTTTCTTT
CDR3 protein: CASSSYRGHTEAFF

V gene: TRBV30
D gene: TRBD1
J gene: TRBJ2-2
clone size: NA
CDR3 DNA: TGTGCCGGAGCGACAGGGGGGGGCACCGGGGAGCTGTTTTTT
CDR3 protein: CAGATGGGTGELFF

V gene: TRBV6-5
D gene: NA
J gene: TRBJ1-1
clone size: NA
CDR3 DNA: TGTGCCAGCAGTTCATGGGTCAGGGCTACTGAAGCTTTCTTT
CDR3 protein: CASSSWVRATEAFF

V gene: TRBV5-6
D gene: TRBD1
J gene: TRBJ1-2
clone size: NA
CDR3 DNA: TGTGCCAGCAGCTTCAGGGACAGTCTTAACTATGGCTACACCTTC
CDR3 protein: CASSFRDSLNYGYTF

V gene: TRBV27
D gene: TRBD1
J gene: TRBJ2-5
clone size: once
CDR3 DNA: TGTGCCAGCAGTCTACAGGGGGCATGGGAGACCCAGTACTTC
CDR3 protein: CASSLQGAWETQYF

V gene: TRBV9
D gene: NA
J gene: TRBJ2-7
clone size: once
CDR3 DNA: TGTGCCAGCAGCGTGTCAGCAGGGACGACCTACGAGCAGTACTTC
CDR3 protein: CASSVSAGTTYEQYF

V gene: TRBV9
D gene: NA
J gene: TRBJ2-1
clone size: once
CDR3 DNA: TGTGCCAGCAGCAAAGGGGGGCTAGCGGAACTCAATGAGCAGTTCTTC
CDR3 protein: CASSKGGLAELNEQFF

V gene: TRBV4-1
D gene: NA
J gene: TRBJ1-4
clone size: NA
CDR3 DNA: TGCGCCAGCAGCCAAGGGTTCACAGGACTTTCAACTAATGAAAAACTGTTTTTT
CDR3 protein: CASSQGFTGLSTNEKLFF

V gene: TRBV28
D gene: NA
J gene: TRBJ1-1
clone size: NA
CDR3 DNA: TGTGCCAGCAGTGTCGGATCGGGGGCAGCTTTCTTT
CDR3 protein: CASSVGSGAAFF

V gene: TRBV7-9
D gene: TRBD1
J gene: TRBJ2-7
clone size: NA
CDR3 DNA: TGTGCCAGCAGCAAAGGGACAGCCACCTACGAGCAGTACTTC
CDR3 protein: CASSKGTATYEQYF

V gene: TRBV7-2
D gene: TRBD2
J gene: TRBJ2-1
clone size: NA
CDR3 DNA: TGTGCCAGCAGCTTAGACTCGCGGGGGTACAATGAGCAGTTCTTC
CDR3 protein: CASSLDSRGYNEQFF

V gene: TRBV6-5
D gene: NA
J gene: TRBJ2-7
clone size: NA
CDR3 DNA: TGTGCCAGCAGTTTGAGTCAGGCAACCTACGAGCAGTACTTC
CDR3 protein: CASSLSQATYEQYF

V gene: TRBV5-1
D gene: NA
J gene: TRBJ1-2
clone size: NA
CDR3 DNA: TGCGCCAGCAAACCGGGAGAGAAAGGCTACACCTTC
CDR3 protein: CASKPGEKGYTF

V gene: TRBV27
D gene: NA
J gene: TRBJ1-1
clone size: NA
CDR3 DNA: TGTGCCAGCAGTCCCCAGGGATCGTACACTGAAGCTTTCTTT
CDR3 protein: CASSPQGSYTEAFF

V gene: TRBV7-9
D gene: NA
J gene: TRBJ1-4
clone size: NA
CDR3 DNA: TGTGCCAGCAGCTTTCTCGGGGGTCTAGGGGAAAAACTGTTTTTT
CDR3 protein: CASSFLGGLGEKLFF

V gene: TRBV7-9
D gene: TRBD2
J gene: TRBJ2-5
clone size: NA
CDR3 DNA: TGTGCCAGCAGCTTAGGACTAGCGGGGGCGGAGACCCAGTACTTC
CDR3 protein: CASSLGLAGAETQYF

V gene: TRBV6-4
D gene: NA
J gene: TRBJ1-1
clone size: NA
CDR3 DNA: TGTGCCAGCAGCGCAGTTGGGGGGGACACTGAAGCTTTCTTT
CDR3 protein: CASSAVGGDTEAFF

V gene: TRBV7-2
D gene: NA
J gene: TRBJ1-1
clone size: NA
CDR3 DNA: TGTGCCAGCAGCTTTGGGACCTGGGGCCCTGAAGCTTTCTTT
CDR3 protein: CASSFGTWGPEAFF

V gene: TRBV5-4
D gene: NA
J gene: TRBJ2-3
clone size: NA
CDR3 DNA: TGTGCCAGCAGCTTGGACACCTATACGCAGTATTTT
CDR3 protein: CASSLDTYTQYF

V gene: TRBV15
D gene: TRBD1
J gene: TRBJ1-3
clone size: NA
CDR3 DNA: TGTGCCACCAGCAGAGATCAGGGGGGCGGAAACACCATATATTTT
CDR3 protein: CATSRDQGGGNTIYF

V gene: TRBV28
D gene: TRBD1
J gene: TRBJ2-7
clone size: NA
CDR3 DNA: TGTGCCAGCGAAATCCGGGACAGGTCCTACGAGCAGTACTTC
CDR3 protein: CASEIRDRSYEQYF

V gene: TRBV19
D gene: NA
J gene: TRBJ2-5
clone size: NA
CDR3 DNA: TGTGCCAGTACCCGGACCGGGACCACCATTCAAGAGACCCAGTACTTC
CDR3 protein: CASTRTGTTIQETQYF

V gene: TRBV7-9
D gene: NA
J gene: TRBJ1-2
clone size: NA
CDR3 DNA: TGTGCCAGCAGCTCCCGGCGGGAGGTAAACTATGGCTACACCTTC
CDR3 protein: CASSSRREVNYGYTF

V gene: TRBV7-9
D gene: TRBD1
J gene: TRBJ1-1
clone size: NA
CDR3 DNA: TGTGCCAGCAGCCCCCGTGGGAAGGGGGCCACTGAAGCTTTCTTT
CDR3 protein: CASSPRGKGATEAFF

V gene: TRBV5-6
D gene: NA
J gene: TRBJ1-6
clone size: NA
CDR3 DNA: TGTGCCAGCACCCTATATAATTCACCCCTCCACTTT
CDR3 protein: CASTLYNSPLHF

V gene: TRBV20-1
D gene: NA
J gene: TRBJ2-7
clone size: NA
CDR3 DNA: TGCAGTGCCGATTTTACAGACGAGCAGTACTTC
CDR3 protein: CSADFTDEQYF

V gene: TRBV7-2
D gene: TRBD1
J gene: TRBJ1-2
clone size: few
CDR3 DNA: TGTGCCAGCAGTCCACAGGGGGCGGGCTATGGCTACACCTTC
CDR3 protein: CASSPQGAGYGYTF

V gene: TRBV10-3
D gene: NA
J gene: TRBJ2-7
clone size: few
CDR3 DNA: TGTGCCATCAGACAGGGTGACTATCCTGACGAGCAGTACTTC
CDR3 protein: CAIRQGDYPDEQYF

V gene: TRBV30
D gene: TRBD1
J gene: TRBJ1-3
clone size: NA
CDR3 DNA: TGTGCCTGGAGTGTACAGTTGACAGGGGGAAACACCATATATTTT
CDR3 protein: CAWSVQLTGGNTIYF

V gene: TRBV5-1
D gene: NA
J gene: TRBJ1-2
clone size: NA
CDR3 DNA: TGCGCCAGCAGGAGGGAAAACTATGGCTACACCTTC
CDR3 protein: CASRRENYGYTF

V gene: TRBV7-2
D gene: NA
J gene: TRBJ1-2
clone size: once
CDR3 DNA: TGTGCCAGCAGCTTAGCGGGCGGGGGATGGTATGGCTACACCTTC
CDR3 protein: CASSLAGGGWYGYTF

V gene: TRBV6-1
D gene: NA
J gene: TRBJ2-7
clone size: medium-sized
CDR3 DNA: TGTGCCAGCAGTGATAACGAGCAGTACTTC
CDR3 protein: CASSDNEQYF

V gene: TRBV15
D gene: NA
J gene: TRBJ2-3
clone size: NA
CDR3 DNA: TGTGCCACCAGCAGAGATTCCGGGACGCTTCTCTTT
CDR3 protein: CATSRDSGTLLF

V gene: TRBV11-3
D gene: TRBD2
J gene: TRBJ2-5
clone size: NA
CDR3 DNA: TGTGCCAGCAGCTTAGGTGGGACTAGCGGGGGGCATCAAGAGACCCAGTACTTC
CDR3 protein: CASSLGGTSGGHQETQYF

V gene: TRBV7-2
D gene: TRBD1
J gene: TRBJ2-1
clone size: few
CDR3 DNA: TGTGCCAGCAGCTTAGACGGGACAGGCTCATACAATGAGCAGTTCTTC
CDR3 protein: CASSLDGTGSYNEQFF

V gene: TRBV11-1
D gene: NA
J gene: TRBJ1-1
clone size: NA
CDR3 DNA: TGTGCCAGCAGCTTAAGTAGGCGGACAGCTGAAGCTTTCTTT
CDR3 protein: CASSLSRRTAEAFF

V gene: TRBV7-8
D gene: NA
J gene: TRBJ1-2
clone size: NA
CDR3 DNA: TGTGCCAGCAGCTTAGACCGTGTAGGGACACCGACTAACTATGGCTACACCTTC
CDR3 protein: CASSLDRVGTPTNYGYTF

V gene: TRBV7-7
D gene: NA
J gene: TRBJ2-5
clone size: NA
CDR3 DNA: TGTGCCAGCAGCTCGCAAGCCGACGGACGGGGGACCCAGTACTTC
CDR3 protein: CASSSQADGRGTQYF

V gene: TRBV10-3
D gene: TRBD1
J gene: TRBJ1-2
clone size: NA
CDR3 DNA: TGTGCCATCTCCCCCGGGACAGGAAAACCCGGCTACACCTTC
CDR3 protein: CAISPGTGKPGYTF

V gene: TRBV29-1
D gene: NA
J gene: TRBJ1-2
clone size: NA
CDR3 DNA: TGCAGCTGTTGGACAGACTATGGCTACACCTTC
CDR3 protein: CSCWTDYGYTF